The 27 T cell receptor beta chains presented below share a single source sample, sequenced in a study of T-cell memory formation after mild COVID-19. TCRdb used MiXCR to reprocess the 5' RACE reads, holding one entry per CDR3 protein. The sample shows 530,000 or so distinct CDR3 sequences, around a sixth of them seen only once. The source material was PBMCs or a T cell subset sorted from them (not recorded which). The receptors originated from an adult woman who had mild COVID-19 (a few samples of this study predate the infection). Cell type and time point are not known.

This clonotype was seen a few times. This chain connects TRBV25-1 to TRBJ2-5; no definite D call. This CDR3 region has 14 residues. Per the germline V gene, CDR1 is MGHDK and CDR2 is SYGVNS. The V and J ends lost 5 bases and 0 bases respectively, with 10 bases between them. The CDR3 DNA sequence: TGTGCCAGCAGTAGCAGAGTGTACCAAGAGACCCAGTACTTC. It translates to CASSSRVYQETQYF.

This chain links TRBV14 with TRBJ2-7; TRBD2 might be the D (5 bases). The ends were cut back, 1 base at V and 3 bases at J, with 19 bases in the middle. CDR1 and CDR2 from the germline V gene are SGHDN and FVKESK. The CDR3 contains 17 residues. In DNA, the CDR3 is TGTGCCAGCAGCCAAGTCCGTTGGCGTCCTAGCCGCTACGAGCAGTACTTC. This sequence encodes CASSQVRWRPSRYEQYF.

The chain uses TRBV2 and TRBJ2-6; TRBD2 aligns across 10 bases. CDR1 and CDR2 (germline): SNHLY, FYNNEI. The length of the CDR3 is 17 residues. Unmatched junction bases numbered 7, after V lost 6 bases and J lost 2 bases. This chain's CDR3 is CASSPLAGVAGANVLTF. The CDR3 bases are TGTGCCAGCAGCCCCCTAGCGGGAGTGGCTGGGGCCAACGTCCTGACTTTC.

The chain recombines TRBV30 with TRBJ2-5, with D perhaps matching TRBD1 (5 bases). This CDR3 has 16 amino acids. Looked up from germline, CDR1 is GTSNPN and CDR2 is SVGIG (reference sequence). Trimming removed 0 bases from V and 1 base from J, with 15 bases in between. In DNA form, the CDR3 reads TGTGCCTGGAGTGTACTGGACACCCTATCCCAAGAGACCCAGTACTTC. Translation: CAWSVLDTLSQETQYF.

This clonotype turned up a few times. The rearrangement links TRBV7-9 to TRBJ2-1, with D uncertain. The CDR3 runs to 13 residues. V was clipped by 4 bases and J by 8 bases, with 12 bases between them. Germline V lookup: CDR1 SEHNR, CDR2 FQNEAQ (reference sequence). In DNA, the CDR3 is TGTGCCAGCAGCTACGCGTCGGACGATGAGCAGTTCTTC. Its translation: CASSYASDDEQFF.

V is TRBV20-1 and J is TRBJ2-1; 12 bases map to TRBD2. The CDR3 covers 16 residues. Trimming removed 1 base from V and 3 bases from J; junction bases left unmatched: 4. Germline CDR1 reads DFQATT; CDR2 reads SNEGSKA (reference sequence). CDR3 amino acids: CSARVRTSGVYNEQFF. The CDR3, as DNA: TGCAGTGCTAGAGTTAGGACTAGCGGGGTCTACAATGAGCAGTTCTTC.

This clonotype was observed a few times. The chain recombines TRBV12-3 or TRBV12-4 with TRBJ1-3; 12 nucleotides line up with TRBD1. This CDR3 comprises 14 residues. The trim removed 4 bases at V and 7 bases at J, leaving 2 bases unmatched. CDR3 region: CASSWDRGPNTIYF. Here the CDR3 DNA reads TGTGCCAGCAGTTGGGACAGGGGGCCGAACACCATATATTTT.

This clonotype was observed a few times. J is TRBJ1-6 and V is TRBV3-1; 8 nucleotides agree with TRBD1. The junction had 6 bases not matched to a gene; V was cut back by 5 bases and J by 6 bases. CDR3 size: 15 residues. Germline V CDR1 and CDR2: LGHDT, YNNKEL (reference sequence). The CDR3 loop is CASSARTGSNSPLHF. In nucleotides, the CDR3 is TGTGCCAGCAGCGCCCGGACAGGGTCTAATTCACCCCTCCACTTT. The full variable domain, its missing parts supplied by reference TRBV3-1 and TRBJ1-6, is DTAVSQTPKYLVTQMGNDKSIKCEQNLGHDTMYWYKQDSKKFLKIMFSYNNKELIINETVPNRFSPKSPDKAHLNLHINSLELGDSAVYFCASSARTGSNSPLHFGNGTRLTVT.

This clonotype has a count of ten or more. The chain employs TRBV7-3 and TRBJ1-1; no reliable D call. Looked up from germline, CDR1 is SGHTA and CDR2 is FQGTGA. V gave up 0 bases and J gave up 5 bases, with 7 bases separating them. The CDR3 consists of 13 residues. CDR3 residues: CASSLTTRTEAFF. CDR3 nucleotide sequence: TGTGCCAGCAGCTTAACGACCAGAACTGAAGCTTTCTTT.

This clonotype was seen only a few times. CDR3 loop: CASSSALAGSTDTQYF. CDR3 DNA sequence: TGTGCCAGCAGCTCTGCACTAGCGGGCAGCACAGATACGCAGTATTTT. The chain carries TRBV7-2 and TRBJ2-3; 9 nucleotides align to TRBD2. The CDR3 is made up of 16 amino acids. V gave up 4 bases and J gave up 0 bases; unmatched junction bases: 5. Per germline, CDR1 SGHTA and CDR2 FQGNSA.

The rearrangement joins TRBV5-4 to TRBJ2-1; 11 positions match TRBD1. This CDR3 spans 15 amino acids. Losses at the gene ends were 4 bases for V and 7 bases for J; bases not matched to a gene: 7. CDR1 is SGHNT and CDR2 is YYREEE in the germline V gene (reference sequence). In DNA form, the CDR3 reads TGTGCCAGCAGCCGAGGGGGACAGGGGGTGAATGAGCAGTTCTTC. Protein sequence: CASSRGGQGVNEQFF.

The chain is built from TRBV12-5 and TRBJ2-1; D may match TRBD1 or TRBD2 (5 bases each). Germline values: CDR1 LGHNT, CDR2 FRNRAP. V lost 4 bases, J lost 0 bases, and 13 bases lay in between. This CDR3 contains 16 residues. The CDR3 reads CASGSPKGSSYNEQFF. DNA for the CDR3: TGTGCTAGTGGTTCCCCGAAGGGGAGCTCCTACAATGAGCAGTTCTTC.

The sample holds a few counts of this clonotype. V is TRBV19 and J is TRBJ2-1; no clear D gene. This CDR3 has 14 amino acids. Germline V lookup: CDR1 LNHDA, CDR2 SQIVND (reference sequence). The germline V and J ends were trimmed by 1 base and 5 bases, with 9 bases remaining between them. Here the CDR3 reads CASSIGGSNNEQFF. The DNA of the CDR3 is TGTGCCAGTAGTATAGGAGGCAGCAACAATGAGCAGTTCTTC.

The genes are TRBV12-3 or TRBV12-4 and TRBJ2-4; 8 bases are shared with TRBD1. J gave up 7 bases and V 6 bases, and 8 bases lay outside the gene matches. This CDR3 spans 14 amino acids. CDR3 amino acids: CASRGQEIGNIQYF. The CDR3 nucleotides read TGTGCCAGCAGGGGACAGGAAATAGGGAACATTCAGTACTTC.

The chain uses TRBV7-2 and TRBJ2-7, with 9 bases fitting TRBD2. In germline, CDR1 is SGHTA, CDR2 FQGNSA. J was trimmed by 2 bases and V by 4 bases; bases with no gene match: 6. The CDR3 covers 15 residues. This chain's CDR3 is CASSSGAGGTYEQYF. DNA for the CDR3: TGTGCCAGCAGCTCGGGAGCGGGAGGAACCTACGAGCAGTACTTC.

The V call is TRBV24-1, the J call TRBJ1-1; D is ambiguous. Looked up from germline, CDR1 is KGHDR and CDR2 is SFDVKD. CDR3 length equals 9 residues. V lost 10 bases, J lost 3 bases, and 2 bases lay in between. The CDR3 spells CATDTEAFF. CDR3 nucleotides: TGTGCCACAGACACTGAAGCTTTCTTT.

The rearrangement links TRBV3-1 to TRBJ1-2, with D hard to call. Looked up from germline, CDR1 is LGHDT and CDR2 is YNNKEL (reference sequence). The CDR3 totals 15 residues. V lost 1 base to trimming and J lost 4 bases, with 13 bases between them. As DNA, the CDR3 is TGTGCCAGCAGCCAAGTACCTGGGTCACTCTATGGCTACACCTTC. Its translation: CASSQVPGSLYGYTF.

Only a few counts were recorded for this clonotype. This chain links TRBV5-1 with TRBJ1-5; weak D call: TRBD1 (6 bases). The ends were cut back, 0 bases at V and 3 bases at J, with 10 bases in the middle. There are 15 residues in the CDR3. Germline CDR1 and CDR2: SGHRS and YFSETQ. CDR3 region: CASSLGDNPNQPQHF. The DNA for the CDR3 is TGCGCCAGCAGCTTGGGGGACAACCCCAATCAGCCCCAGCATTTT. The full variable domain, its missing parts supplied by reference TRBV5-1 and TRBJ1-5, is KAGVTQTPRYLIKTRGQQVTLSCSPISGHRSVSWYQQTPGQGLQFLFEYFSETQRNKGNFPGRFSGRQFSNSRSEMNVSTLELGDSALYLCASSLGDNPNQPQHFGDGTRLSIL.

Only a few counts were recorded for this clonotype. This chain links TRBV12-3 or TRBV12-4 with TRBJ2-1; D perhaps matches TRBD2 (7 bases). This CDR3 spans 16 amino acids. Between the trimmed V and J ends, which lost 5 bases and 0 bases, there was a span of 14 bases. CDR3 coding DNA: TGTGCCAGCAGTCCGCCCGCGGGGGCCTCCTACAATGAGCAGTTCTTC. Protein sequence: CASSPPAGASYNEQFF.

The rearrangement links TRBV6-4 to TRBJ1-5, with D maybe TRBD1 (6 bases). Germline V gives CDR1 MRHNA, CDR2 SNTAGT. Trimming took off 2 bases at V and 6 bases at J, with 11 bases between the two ends. CDR3 length: 14 amino acids. CDR3 DNA: TGTGCCAGCAGTGACCCCACAGGGATTCAGCCCCAGCATTTT. It translates to CASSDPTGIQPQHF.

The chain couples TRBV27 to TRBJ1-6; TRBD1 aligns across 8 bases. V shed 0 bases, J shed 11 bases, and the junction held 6 bases outside the gene matches. This CDR3 comprises 15 residues. In germline, CDR1 is MNHEY, CDR2 SMNVEV (reference sequence). CDR3 sequence reads: CASSLSTPGGTPLHF. CDR3 in DNA: TGTGCCAGCAGTTTATCCACCCCAGGGGGCACACCCCTCCACTTT.

This clonotype turned up a few times. The rearrangement uses TRBV27 and TRBJ1-1; the D gene is possibly TRBD1 (6 bases). Germline CDR1 and CDR2: MNHEY and SMNVEV (reference sequence). The CDR3 spans 14 residues. Trimming took 8 bases from V and 2 from J, leaving 15 bases between them. DNA for the CDR3: TGTGCCAGCGCCGACGGGGGGCAAAACACTGAAGCTTTCTTT. Translated: CASADGGQNTEAFF.

A few counts support this clonotype. The chain employs TRBV5-1 and TRBJ2-1; D call uncertain. Germline-derived CDR1 and CDR2 are SGHRS and YFSETQ. This CDR3 is built from 16 residues. V shed 5 bases and J shed 6 bases, with 21 bases lying between them. CDR3 coding DNA: TGCGCCAGCAGGCCTCTAGAACCCACCACCCCCAATGAGCAGTTCTTC. Residues: CASRPLEPTTPNEQFF. The entire variable domain, with the rest obtained from reference TRBV5-1 and TRBJ2-1, is as follows: KAGVTQTPRYLIKTRGQQVTLSCSPISGHRSVSWYQQTPGQGLQFLFEYFSETQRNKGNFPGRFSGRQFSNSRSEMNVSTLELGDSALYLCASRPLEPTTPNEQFFGPGTRLTVL.

This clonotype was counted only a few times. V is TRBV7-6 and J is TRBJ2-3; 9 bases are a match to TRBD2. The germline gives CDR1 SGHVS, CDR2 FNYEAQ. V lost 4 bases, J lost 7 bases, and 6 bases stayed unmatched. The CDR3 is made up of 14 amino acids. Here the CDR3 DNA reads TGTGCCAGCAGCTCGCGGGGGGGCCGGAATACGCAGTATTTT. Its translation is CASSSRGGRNTQYF.

V gene TRBV24-1 combines with J gene TRBJ2-4; no firm D call. V was trimmed by 1 base and J by 0 bases, leaving 9 bases between them. The CDR3 spans 16 residues. Germline V lookup: CDR1 KGHDR, CDR2 SFDVKD. CDR3 region: CATSDFGSLAKNIQYF. CDR3 nucleotides: TGTGCCACCAGTGATTTCGGCAGCCTAGCCAAAAACATTCAGTACTTC.

V gene TRBV4-2 combines with J gene TRBJ1-2; D unclear. CDR1 LGHNA and CDR2 YNFKEQ come from the germline V gene. The CDR3 sequence is 15 residues long. Trimming cost V 0 bases and J 4 bases, with 12 bases left between them. CDR3: CASSQERENGYGYTF. Here the CDR3 DNA reads TGTGCCAGCAGCCAAGAGAGAGAGAATGGCTATGGCTACACCTTC.

The rearrangement joins TRBV9 to TRBJ2-2, with D maybe TRBD2 (6 bases). This CDR3 contains 14 residues. Trimming took off 4 bases at V and 3 bases at J, with 10 bases between the two ends. CDR1 and CDR2 (germline): SGDLS, YYNGEE. The CDR3 reads CASSPGDYTGELFF. In DNA, the CDR3 is TGTGCCAGCAGCCCGGGGGATTACACCGGGGAGCTGTTTTTT. The whole variable domain, remainder taken from reference TRBV9 and TRBJ2-2, is DSGVTQTPKHLITATGQRVTLRCSPRSGDLSVYWYQQSLDQGLQFLIQYYNGEERAKGNILERFSAQQFPDLHSELNLSSLELGDSALYFCASSPGDYTGELFFGEGSRLTVL.